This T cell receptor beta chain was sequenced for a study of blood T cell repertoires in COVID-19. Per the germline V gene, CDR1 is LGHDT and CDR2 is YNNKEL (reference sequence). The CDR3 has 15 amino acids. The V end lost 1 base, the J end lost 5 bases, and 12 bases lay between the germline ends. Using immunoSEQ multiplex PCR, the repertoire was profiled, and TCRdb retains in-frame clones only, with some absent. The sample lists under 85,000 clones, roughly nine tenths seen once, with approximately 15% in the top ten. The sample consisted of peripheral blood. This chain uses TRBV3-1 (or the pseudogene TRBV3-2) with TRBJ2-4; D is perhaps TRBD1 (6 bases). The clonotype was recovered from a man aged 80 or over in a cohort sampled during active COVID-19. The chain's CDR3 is CASSQGGPGENIQYF. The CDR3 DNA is TGTGCCAGCAGCCAAGGGGGCCCAGGGGAAAACATTCAGTACTTC.